This TCR beta chain was sequenced in a study of T cell responses to AZD1222 COVID-19 vaccine. The assay was immunoSEQ multiplex PCR, and TCRdb's table has in-frame clones only and misses some. The data hold 150,000 to 200,000 clones, with under 95% observed a single time. The sequence was collected from an adult who received the AZD1222 COVID-19 vaccine. Sequenced material: peripheral blood, taken 28 days after the second AZD1222 dose.

The CDR3 loop is CASSYSEVSYEQYF. CDR3 nucleotide sequence: TGTGCCAGCAGTTACTCTGAGGTCTCCTACGAGCAGTACTTC. This chain joins TRBV6-6 and TRBJ2-7; no firm D call. V was pared by 0 bases and J by 0 bases, with 6 bases between. CDR1 and CDR2 (germline): MNHNY, SVGAGI (reference sequence). The CDR3 sequence is 14 residues long.